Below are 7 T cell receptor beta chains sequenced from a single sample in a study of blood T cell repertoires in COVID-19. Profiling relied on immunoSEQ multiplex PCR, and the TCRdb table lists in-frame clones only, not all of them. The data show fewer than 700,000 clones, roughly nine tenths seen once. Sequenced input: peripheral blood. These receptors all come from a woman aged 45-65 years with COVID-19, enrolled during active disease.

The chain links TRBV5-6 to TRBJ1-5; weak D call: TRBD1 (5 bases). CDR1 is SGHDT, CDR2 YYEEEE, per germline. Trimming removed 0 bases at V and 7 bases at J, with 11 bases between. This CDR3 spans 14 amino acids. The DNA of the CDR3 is TGTGCCAGCAGCTTGGTCGGGGGAGAGCAGCCCCAGCATTTT. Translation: CASSLVGGEQPQHF.

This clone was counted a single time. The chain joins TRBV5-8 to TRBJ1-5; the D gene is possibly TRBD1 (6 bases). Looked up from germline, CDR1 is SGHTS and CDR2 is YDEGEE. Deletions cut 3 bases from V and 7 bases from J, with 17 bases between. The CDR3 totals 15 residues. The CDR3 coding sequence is TGTGCCAGCAGCTCGCCACAGGGTTTCCACCAGCCCCAGCATTTT. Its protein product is CASSSPQGFHQPQHF. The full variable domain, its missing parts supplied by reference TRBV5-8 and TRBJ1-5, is EAGVTQSPTHLIKTRGQQATLRCSPISGHTSVYWYQQALGLGLQFLLWYDEGEERNRGNFPPRFSGRQFPNYSSELNVNALELEDSALYLCASSSPQGFHQPQHFGDGTRLSIL.

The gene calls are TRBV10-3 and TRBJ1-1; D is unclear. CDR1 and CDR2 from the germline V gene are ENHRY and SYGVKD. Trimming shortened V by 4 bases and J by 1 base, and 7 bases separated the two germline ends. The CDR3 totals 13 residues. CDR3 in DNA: TGTGCCATCAGTGCGATGGCGAACACTGAAGCTTTCTTT. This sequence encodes CAISAMANTEAFF.

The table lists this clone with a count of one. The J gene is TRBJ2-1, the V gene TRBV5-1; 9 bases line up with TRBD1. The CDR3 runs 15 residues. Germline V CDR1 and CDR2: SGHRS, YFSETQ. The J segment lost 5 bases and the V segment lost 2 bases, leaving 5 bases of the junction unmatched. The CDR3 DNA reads TGCGCCAGCAGCTTTAGACAGGGGGGAGACAATGAGCAGTTCTTC. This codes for CASSFRQGGDNEQFF. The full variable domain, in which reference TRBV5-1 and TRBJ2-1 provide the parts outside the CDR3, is KAGVTQTPRYLIKTRGQQVTLSCSPISGHRSVSWYQQTPGQGLQFLFEYFSETQRNKGNFPGRFSGRQFSNSRSEMNVSTLELGDSALYLCASSFRQGGDNEQFFGPGTRLTVL.

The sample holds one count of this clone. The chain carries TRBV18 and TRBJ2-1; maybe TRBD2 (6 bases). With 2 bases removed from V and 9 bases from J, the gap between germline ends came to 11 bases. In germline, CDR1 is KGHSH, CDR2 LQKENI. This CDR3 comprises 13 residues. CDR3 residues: CASSPEGRSEQFF. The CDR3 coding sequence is TGTGCCAGCTCACCAGAGGGGAGGAGTGAGCAGTTCTTC.

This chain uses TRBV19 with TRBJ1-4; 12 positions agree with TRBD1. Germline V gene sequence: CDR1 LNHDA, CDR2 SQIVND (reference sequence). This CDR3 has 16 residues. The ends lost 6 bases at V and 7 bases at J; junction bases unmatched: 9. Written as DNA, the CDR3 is TGTGCCAGTAGGGGGACAGGGGGCCGAGGAGTTGAAAAACTGTTTTTT. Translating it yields CASRGTGGRGVEKLFF.

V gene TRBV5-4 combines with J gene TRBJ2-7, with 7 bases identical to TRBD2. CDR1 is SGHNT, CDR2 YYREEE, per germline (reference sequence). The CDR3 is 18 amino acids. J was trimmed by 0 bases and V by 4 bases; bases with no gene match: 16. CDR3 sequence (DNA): TGTGCCAGCAGCCCTGCCCCCCTCTCAGCGGGGAGCTCCTACGAGCAGTACTTC. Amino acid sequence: CASSPAPLSAGSSYEQYF.